What follows describes a single T cell receptor (beta chain). The antigen remains unidentified. The sample comes from a study of T cells in Graves' hyperthyroidism and ophthalmopathy. Study-wide findings and caveats: Blood also held most thyroid clonotypes expanded beyond 0.001.

Thyroid ultrasound, orbital computed tomography, clinical symptoms, and serum thyroxine and TRAb underpinned diagnoses. Out of around 10 ml of fresh peripheral blood came the PBMCs. This CDR3 contains 13 residues. The V gene lost 1 base and the J gene lost 1 base, with 7 bases spanning the gap. CDR1 DFQATT and CDR2 SNEGSKA come from the germline V gene (reference sequence). Amplified regions were TCR beta CDR3 sequences from RNA transcripts. The HTBI primer set drove a first-round RT-PCR of the TCR CDR3. MiXCR, applied by TCRdb to the multiplex PCR reads, yields one record per CDR3 protein. Altogether roughly 500,000 distinct CDR3 sequences are present, under 25% being singletons, with the ten largest covering 45% to 50%.

This sequence joins TRBV20-1 and TRBJ1-2, with D uncertain. The TCR was taken from a woman aged 65 to 85 with Graves' ophthalmopathy. The source material was blood. The CDR3 nucleotides read TGCAGTGCTAGAGTTGACGGTAACTATGGCTACACCTTC. Encoded protein: CSARVDGNYGYTF.